Listed below are T cell receptor beta chains from one sample, sequenced in a study of cytomegalovirus exposure and HLA in healthy donors. Profiling relied on immunoSEQ multiplex PCR, and the TCRdb table lists in-frame clones only, not all of them. The data hold 65,000 to 85,000 clones, with under 80% observed a single time. What was sequenced was PBMCs. The receptor source for this set is a male donor in good health and CMV-seropositive. CDR3s include the opening cysteine and the closing phenylalanine or tryptophan. D genes are given only for firm matches. Expanded clones get a size class; other rows say once, few or many, or leave the size out.

v_gene	j_gene	abundance	d_gene	CDR3nt	CDR3aa
TRBV18	TRBJ1-4	-	-	TGTGCCAGCTCACTAGCAACTAATGAAAAACTGTTTTTT	CASSLATNEKLFF
TRBV6-5	TRBJ2-3	-	TRBD2	TGTGCCAGCACGGGGGGTCCGGATACGCAGTATTTT	CASTGGPDTQYF
TRBV10-1	TRBJ2-3	-	-	TGCGCCAGCAGCGGCGGGGGCTACACAGATACGCAGTATTTT	CASSGGGYTDTQYF
TRBV5-6	TRBJ2-1	-	-	TGTGCCAGCAGCTTGGTGGCTAGCTCACCCTCCCATGAGCAGTTCTTC	CASSLVASSPSHEQFF
TRBV11-2	TRBJ2-1	-	TRBD2	TGTGCCAGCAGCTTAAGCGGGAATTATTACAATGAGCAGTTCTTC	CASSLSGNYYNEQFF
TRBV6-6	TRBJ1-4	few	-	TGTGCCAGCAGTAGAGAACAGCAAAGAAATGAAAAACTGTTTTTT	CASSREQQRNEKLFF
TRBV7-9	TRBJ2-2	-	TRBD1	TGTGCCAGCAGCCAGCGTGGGGACAGGGGAACCGGGGAGCTGTTTTTT	CASSQRGDRGTGELFF
TRBV30	TRBJ1-2	-	-	TGTGCCTGGAGTGGAGGGAACTATGGCTACACCTTC	CAWSGGNYGYTF
TRBV25-1	TRBJ2-5	few	-	TGTGCCAGCAGTGAATACAGTAAAGAGACCCAGTACTTC	CASSEYSKETQYF
TRBV15	TRBJ1-6	-	TRBD1	TGTGCCACCAGGCGCGGACAGGACCTCTATAATTCACCCCTCCACTTT	CATRRGQDLYNSPLHF
TRBV12-5	TRBJ1-1	-	-	TGTGCTAGTGGTTTGGGTATCACAGGGTCTCATGAAGCTTTCTTT	CASGLGITGSHEAFF
TRBV29-1	TRBJ1-5	-	-	TGCAGCGTCCAGGGTGTCGGTCAGCCCCAGCATTTT	CSVQGVGQPQHF
TRBV25-1	TRBJ1-3	-	TRBD1	TGTGCCAGCAGTCCGACAGGGGACGATGGAAACACCATATATTTT	CASSPTGDDGNTIYF
TRBV4-3	TRBJ2-2	-	-	TGCGCCAGCAGCCAAGATGCCCGCAGGGGAATTGGGGAGCTGTTTTTT	CASSQDARRGIGELFF
TRBV19	TRBJ2-3	-	-	TGTGCCAGTAGTGTCCCAGGGTTTGTAGATACGCAGTATTTT	CASSVPGFVDTQYF
TRBV5-4	TRBJ2-5	-	TRBD2	TGTGCCAGCAGCTCCCCGACTAGCGGAAGTCAAGAGACCCAGTACTTC	CASSSPTSGSQETQYF
TRBV2	TRBJ2-7	few	-	TGTGCCAGCAGCAGCGGACGGAATACCTACGAGCAGTACTTC	CASSSGRNTYEQYF
TRBV6-5	TRBJ1-4	few	-	TGTGCCAGCAGTCCCCGGACGGGGAAGGAAAAACTGTTTTTT	CASSPRTGKEKLFF
TRBV5-1	TRBJ2-3	-	-	TGCGCCAGCAGCGCGGAGGGCAGGGCGGGGTACACAGATACGCAGTATTTT	CASSAEGRAGYTDTQYF
TRBV6-5	TRBJ1-1	few	-	TGTGCCAGCAGTAGAGGACAGCGGACTTTCTTT	CASSRGQRTFF
TRBV7-3	TRBJ2-1	-	TRBD1	TGTGCCAGCAGCTACTCCTCAGGGGGCGAGCAGTTCTTC	CASSYSSGGEQFF
TRBV2	TRBJ1-1	-	-	TGTGCCAGCAGTGAAGGGGCCCTTGAAGCTTTCTTT	CASSEGALEAFF
TRBV18	TRBJ2-2	-	-	TGTGCCAGCTCACCAGGAGGGTCGAGCACCGGGGAGCTGTTTTTT	CASSPGGSSTGELFF